This passage covers 15 T cell receptor beta chains from one sample sequenced in a study of T cells after yellow fever vaccination. TCRdb recomputed calls from the 5' RACE reads with MiXCR, one row per CDR3 protein. The sample includes 310,000 or so distinct CDR3 sequences, around 6.8% of them seen just once. The sample consisted of PBMCs, taken more than 35 days after the first yellow fever vaccination. Receptor source: a young man who received the YFV17D yellow fever vaccine.

The chain couples TRBV7-2 to TRBJ2-7; D is unclear. V was shortened by 4 bases and J by 4 bases, with 8 bases between the two germline ends. The CDR3 spans 12 residues. CDR1 and CDR2 (germline): SGHTA, FQGNSA. The CDR3 DNA is TGTGCCAGCAGCTCGAGTTGGTACGAGCAGTACTTC. This codes for CASSSSWYEQYF.

The chain is built from TRBV5-1 and TRBJ2-1, with 8 bases that match TRBD2. This CDR3 has 14 amino acids. V was pared by 7 bases and J by 5 bases, with 8 bases of the junction left unmatched. The germline V gene has CDR1 SGHRS and CDR2 YFSETQ. This CDR3 is CASYSGGDHNEQFF. In nucleotides, the CDR3 is TGCGCCAGCTACTCGGGGGGGGACCACAATGAGCAGTTCTTC.

This clonotype was counted between two and nine times. The chain is built from TRBV12-3 or TRBV12-4 and TRBJ1-2, with D perhaps matching TRBD1 (5 bases). The CDR3 runs to 14 residues. V gave up 6 bases and J gave up 7 bases, with 18 bases separating them. CDR3 residues: CASSHNLRGGGYTF. In DNA form, the CDR3 reads TGTGCCAGCAGCCATAACCTAAGGGGTGGTGGCTACACCTTC.

This clonotype was detected only a few times. The chain has TRBV10-3 and TRBJ2-3, with D perhaps assigned TRBD1 or TRBD2 (5 bases each). This CDR3 comprises 15 residues. Deletions cut 4 bases from V and 3 bases from J, with 14 bases between. Germline CDR1 reads ENHRY; CDR2 reads SYGVKD. Here the CDR3 reads CAISAVKGRTDTQYF. The DNA of the CDR3 is TGTGCCATCAGTGCGGTAAAGGGACGGACAGATACGCAGTATTTT.

This clonotype came up a few times. V is TRBV20-1 and J is TRBJ1-2; no reliable D call. CDR3 size: 14 residues. CDR1 and CDR2 from the germline V gene are DFQATT and SNEGSKA (reference sequence). V dropped 2 bases and J dropped 8 bases, with 18 bases sitting between them. The CDR3 nucleotides are TGCAGTGCTAGAAATCTCGGCGCGAGTGGGGGCTACACCTTC. Its protein is CSARNLGASGGYTF.

This clonotype was counted ten times or more. This rearrangement joins TRBV7-2 to TRBJ1-1; D remains unclear. Trimming took 4 bases from V and 4 from J, leaving 10 bases between them. The CDR3 contains 13 residues. The germline V gene encodes CDR1 SGHTA and CDR2 FQGNSA. The CDR3 sequence: CASSSHHGTEAFF. For the CDR3, the DNA is TGTGCCAGCAGCTCCCATCACGGCACTGAAGCTTTCTTT.

The sample holds a few counts of this clonotype. V is TRBV6-2 or TRBV6-3 and J is TRBJ2-7; D gene ambiguous. CDR1 is MNHEY, CDR2 SVGEGT, per germline. V was clipped by 6 bases and J by 4 bases, with 10 bases between them. This CDR3 contains 12 residues. The CDR3 DNA reads TGTGCCAGCAGCCCCCCGGATTACGAGCAGTACGTC. Its translation: CASSPPDYEQYV.

This chain uses TRBV6-1 with TRBJ2-7; D perhaps matches TRBD2 (5 bases). Trimming left V 10 bases short and J 2 bases short, with 12 bases between. Germline V gene sequence: CDR1 MNHNS, CDR2 SASEGT. This CDR3 contains 12 residues. The CDR3 loop is CAIKDLTYEQYF. CDR3 nucleotide sequence: TGTGCCATCAAGGACTTGACCTACGAGCAGTACTTC.

This clonotype was seen more than once but under ten times. The rearrangement links TRBV20-1 to TRBJ2-3; maybe TRBD2 (6 bases). V lost 0 bases to trimming and J lost 1 base, with 11 bases between them. From germline, CDR1 is DFQATT and CDR2 SNEGSKA (reference sequence). This CDR3 comprises 15 residues. The CDR3 region is CSARDFLAGTDTQYF. CDR3 in DNA: TGCAGTGCTAGAGATTTTTTAGCGGGCACAGATACGCAGTATTTT.

This clonotype occurred a few times. This rearrangement joins TRBV5-6 to TRBJ1-2, with a weak D call TRBD1 (6 bases). V gave up 0 bases and J gave up 5 bases, with 26 bases separating them. This CDR3 has 19 residues. Germline CDR1 reads SGHDT; CDR2 reads YYEEEE. The CDR3 DNA is TGTGCCAGCAGCTTGGATTCGTCAGGGGCTTTGGGACGGAATTATGGCTACACCTTC. Translation gives CASSLDSSGALGRNYGYTF.

The gene calls are TRBV28 and TRBJ2-2; the D gene is possibly TRBD2 (6 bases). The CDR3 covers 13 residues. Per the germline V gene, CDR1 is MDHEN and CDR2 is SYDVKM. V lost 8 bases and J lost 5, with 12 bases in between. CDR3 DNA sequence: TGTGCCAGCTTGTCCCGGGGGACCGGGGAGCTGTTTTTT. As protein: CASLSRGTGELFF.

This clonotype was recorded many times. V is TRBV10-3 and J is TRBJ1-1; TRBD1 matches at 7 bases. Trimming took 10 bases from V and 3 from J; bases not matched to a gene: 11. The CDR3 totals 14 residues. Germline CDR1 ENHRY, CDR2 SYGVKD. The CDR3 reads CATQSTGEDTEAFF. CDR3 nucleotides: TGTGCCACGCAGAGTACAGGGGAGGACACTGAAGCTTTCTTT.

This clonotype was found a few times. The V and J genes are TRBV7-2 and TRBJ1-2; D uncertain. Per the germline V gene, CDR1 is SGHTA and CDR2 is FQGNSA. This CDR3 contains 11 residues. V lost 0 bases and J 5 bases, leaving 1 base between the germline ends. CDR3 DNA sequence: TGTGCCAGCAGCTTAGCTTATGGCTACACCTTC. Amino acids: CASSLAYGYTF.

This clonotype has just one count. The chain combines TRBV18 with TRBJ2-7, with TRBD2 identical over 12 bases. The ends lost 0 bases at V and 6 bases at J; junction bases unmatched: 6. CDR1 is KGHSH, CDR2 LQKENI, per germline. CDR3 length: 16 amino acids. The chain's CDR3 is CASSPPLTSGGLEQYF. CDR3 nucleotide sequence: TGTGCCAGCTCACCACCCCTGACTAGCGGGGGTCTCGAGCAGTACTTC.

This clonotype was observed many times. The chain joins TRBV12-3 or TRBV12-4 to TRBJ1-5; D not resolved. This CDR3 region has 13 residues. Trimming left V 3 bases short and J 4 bases short, with 7 bases between. The CDR3 loop reads CASSFWGNQPQHF. The CDR3 nucleotides are TGTGCCAGCAGTTTCTGGGGAAATCAGCCCCAGCATTTT.